These 25 T cell receptor beta chains were all obtained from the same sample, sequenced in a study of T cell repertoires in cytomegalovirus infection. From the reads, TCRdb called clonotypes with MiXCR, one entry per CDR3 protein. The sample has about 230,000 distinct CDR3 sequences; around 6.2% are singletons. The material sequenced was PBMCs. Receptor source: a human donor in good health (CMV status not recorded). Some clones in this sample may be carry-over from other donors' samples.

This clonotype was recorded many times. This chain uses TRBV4-2 with TRBJ1-4; D perhaps matches TRBD1 (6 bases). V gave up 0 bases and J gave up 8 bases, with 13 bases separating them. The CDR3 totals 15 residues. Germline CDR1 LGHNA, CDR2 YNFKEQ. The CDR3 sequence: CASSQEGGDEEKLFF. The CDR3 DNA reads as TGTGCCAGCAGCCAAGAGGGGGGCGATGAAGAAAAACTGTTTTTT.

The sample holds many counts of this clonotype. This chain connects TRBV7-2 to TRBJ1-5, with 8 nucleotides matching TRBD1. The germline V gene has CDR1 SGHTA and CDR2 FQGNSA. Trimming took 3 bases from V and 5 from J; bases not matched to a gene: 3. The CDR3 sequence is 14 residues long. The CDR3 spells CASSLDRAYQPQHF. In DNA, the CDR3 is TGTGCCAGCAGCTTGGACAGGGCCTATCAGCCCCAGCATTTT.

This clonotype has ten or more counts. The chain has TRBV7-2 and TRBJ2-5; D is unclear. Trimming cost V 3 bases and J 4 bases, with 12 bases left between them. The CDR3 has 14 residues. CDR1 is SGHTA, CDR2 FQGNSA, per germline. CDR3 coding DNA: TGTGCCAGCAGCTTCGCATCCGGCGGAGAGACCCAGTACTTC. Translating gives CASSFASGGETQYF.

In its sample, this clonotype was seen many times. The rearrangement uses TRBV20-1 and TRBJ1-5, with D tentatively TRBD1 (5 bases). Germline V gene data show CDR1 as DFQATT and CDR2 as SNEGSKA (reference sequence). The CDR3 runs to 15 residues. V lost 4 bases and J 3 bases, leaving 16 bases between the germline ends. This CDR3 reads CSAIPRGRPNQPQHF. CDR3 DNA sequence: TGCAGTGCTATTCCTCGGGGGAGGCCCAATCAGCCCCAGCATTTT.

This clonotype was seen at least ten times. The chain uses TRBV5-4 and TRBJ2-1; TRBD2 matches 16 bases. CDR3 length equals 18 residues. V lost 4 bases and J lost 2; bases outside the gene matches: 6. Germline V CDR1 and CDR2: SGHNT, YYREEE (reference sequence). In DNA form, the CDR3 reads TGTGCCAGCAGCCCGGGACTAGCGGGGGGGCAGGCCTACAATGAGCAGTTCTTC. It encodes CASSPGLAGGQAYNEQFF.

The chain links TRBV5-1 to TRBJ2-7, with 7 bases that match TRBD1. This CDR3 contains 14 residues. After removal of 2 bases from V and 2 bases from J, the junction contained 4 bases not matched to a gene. Looked up from germline, CDR1 is SGHRS and CDR2 is YFSETQ. The CDR3 loop reads CASSFVGQTYEQYF. The CDR3 DNA follows: TGCGCCAGCAGCTTCGTGGGACAGACCTACGAGCAGTACTTC.

This clonotype was recorded many times. The chain couples TRBV20-1 to TRBJ1-3; D call uncertain. V dropped 4 bases and J dropped 7 bases, with 20 bases sitting between them. Germline V gene sequence: CDR1 DFQATT, CDR2 SNEGSKA (reference sequence). The CDR3 length is 15 residues. The CDR3 sequence is CSATSGPLYGNTIYF. The CDR3 DNA reads TGCAGTGCTACAAGTGGCCCTCTCTATGGGAACACCATATATTTT.

The sample holds many counts of this clonotype. V gene TRBV7-9 combines with J gene TRBJ2-1; the D is unclear. The CDR3 is 12 amino acids. Per germline, CDR1 SEHNR and CDR2 FQNEAQ (reference sequence). Trimming removed 5 bases at V and 8 bases at J, with 10 bases between. CDR3 protein: CASSPAADEQFF. CDR3 nucleotides: TGTGCCAGCAGCCCCGCGGCGGATGAGCAGTTCTTC.

V is TRBV28 and J is TRBJ2-1, with 7 bases aligning to TRBD1. CDR1 is MDHEN and CDR2 is SYDVKM in the germline V gene. CDR3 length: 16 amino acids. After removal of 4 bases from V and 3 bases from J, the junction contained 9 bases not matched to a gene. The CDR3 DNA follows: TGTGCCAGCAGTTCCGAACAGGGGAGCAGCTACAATGAGCAGTTCTTC. Its translation: CASSSEQGSSYNEQFF.

This clonotype was detected many times. The V call is TRBV11-2, the J call TRBJ1-2; possible D gene TRBD1, 5 bases. The CDR3 sequence is 14 residues long. CDR1 and CDR2 (germline): SGHAT, FQNNGV. V was cut by 0 bases and J by 8 bases, with 13 bases left in between. The CDR3 protein is CASSLDPNQGGYTF. The CDR3 region has the DNA TGTGCCAGCAGCTTAGATCCAAATCAGGGAGGCTACACCTTC.

Many counts were recorded for this clonotype. The chain recombines TRBV28 with TRBJ1-1; TRBD1 is a possible D gene (5 bases). With 2 bases removed from V and 5 bases from J, the gap between germline ends came to 18 bases. Germline lookup yields CDR1 MDHEN and CDR2 SYDVKM. This CDR3 is built from 16 residues. The CDR3 is CASSLVRRGRRTEAFF. DNA of the CDR3: TGTGCCAGCAGTTTAGTTAGAAGGGGTAGAAGGACTGAAGCTTTCTTT.

At least ten counts were recorded for this clonotype. The chain couples TRBV20-1 to TRBJ2-7, with 9 bases lining up with TRBD1. Trimming took 6 bases from V and 4 from J; bases not matched to a gene: 7. The CDR3 runs 13 residues. Germline V gene data show CDR1 as DFQATT and CDR2 as SNEGSKA (reference sequence). CDR3 bases: TGCAGTGCCCTGGGGACAGGGAAATACGAGCAGTACTTC. Its protein is CSALGTGKYEQYF.

This clonotype has a count of ten or more. The chain joins TRBV12-3 or TRBV12-4 to TRBJ2-7, with 8 bases fitting TRBD1. This CDR3 region has 14 residues. J was trimmed by 5 bases and V by 2 bases; bases with no gene match: 5. In nucleotides, the CDR3 is TGTGCCAGCAGTTTAACACAGGGGGACAACGAGCAGTACTTC. Translated, it gives CASSLTQGDNEQYF.

The rearrangement uses TRBV19 and TRBJ2-7, with D maybe TRBD2 (5 bases). Trimming took 4 bases from V and 7 from J, leaving 23 bases between them. Germline CDR1 LNHDA, CDR2 SQIVND (reference sequence). The CDR3 has 16 amino acids. CDR3 DNA sequence: TGTGCCAGTAGTACAGGCCCTGGACTCACCCACAGAGAGCAGTACTTC. It encodes CASSTGPGLTHREQYF. The full variable domain, in which reference TRBV19 and TRBJ2-7 provide the parts outside the CDR3, is DGGITQSPKYLFRKEGQNVTLSCEQNLNHDAMYWYRQDPGQGLRLIYYSQIVNDFQKGDIAEGYSVSREKKESFPLTVTSAQKNPTAFYLCASSTGPGLTHREQYFGPGTRLTVT.

The sample holds many counts of this clonotype. CDR3 in DNA: TGTGCCAGCTGGGACAGACCCAATGAGCAGTTCTTC. It yields the protein CASWDRPNEQFF. This rearrangement joins TRBV28 to TRBJ2-1; 7 bases line up with TRBD1. Germline CDR1 reads MDHEN; CDR2 reads SYDVKM. There are 12 residues in the CDR3. The ends lost 8 bases at V and 6 bases at J; junction bases unmatched: 4.

At least ten counts were recorded for this clonotype. The chain carries TRBV20-1 and TRBJ1-2, with D possibly TRBD1 on 5 matching bases. The V and J ends lost 2 bases and 5 bases respectively, with 15 bases between them. Germline V lookup: CDR1 DFQATT, CDR2 SNEGSKA (reference sequence). The CDR3 totals 14 residues. The CDR3 nucleotides are TGCAGTGCTAGACCCCGGGGGGGAAGTTATGGCTACACCTTC. This gives the protein CSARPRGGSYGYTF.

This clonotype has more than one count but fewer than ten. The rearrangement joins TRBV5-6 to TRBJ1-2; weak D call: TRBD1 (5 bases). Trimming shortened V by 1 base and J by 0 bases, and 16 bases separated the two germline ends. This CDR3 has 17 residues. Germline CDR1 is SGHDT and CDR2 is YYEEEE. CDR3 amino acids: CASSLFGLTDTNYGYTF. CDR3 nucleotide sequence: TGTGCCAGCAGCTTGTTCGGGCTGACAGATACTAACTATGGCTACACCTTC.

Ten or more counts support this clonotype. The chain couples TRBV7-2 to TRBJ1-1; the D gene is possibly TRBD1 (6 bases). The germline V and J ends were trimmed by 6 bases and 4 bases, with 15 bases remaining between them. The CDR3 length is 14 residues. Germline V gene data show CDR1 as SGHTA and CDR2 as FQGNSA. The CDR3 protein is CASSSDRSVTEAFF. DNA for the CDR3: TGTGCCAGCAGTTCTGACAGGAGTGTCACTGAAGCTTTCTTT.

At least ten counts were recorded for this clonotype. The V call is TRBV5-1, the J call TRBJ2-7, with 11 bases fitting TRBD2. The V segment lost 3 bases and the J segment 1 base; nucleotides outside the gene matches: 3. This CDR3 region has 15 residues. Germline lookup yields CDR1 SGHRS and CDR2 YFSETQ. CDR3 in amino acids: CASSSSSGGSYEQYF. The CDR3 nucleotides are TGCGCCAGCAGCTCTTCTAGCGGGGGGTCCTACGAGCAGTACTTC.

This clonotype was seen ten or more times. The rearrangement joins TRBV2 to TRBJ2-1, with 7 bases fitting TRBD2. With 4 bases clipped from V and 6 bases from J, the junction kept 9 bases outside the gene matches. From germline, CDR1 is SNHLY and CDR2 FYNNEI. CDR3 length equals 15 residues. CDR3 sequence: CASSALRGSTNEQFF. The DNA of the CDR3 is TGTGCCAGCAGTGCCTTGCGGGGGTCCACCAATGAGCAGTTCTTC.

This clonotype was counted many times. The chain has TRBV7-2 and TRBJ1-4; D perhaps matches TRBD1 (5 bases). V shed 1 base and J shed 3 bases, with 15 bases lying between them. Germline CDR1 reads SGHTA; CDR2 reads FQGNSA. The CDR3 sequence is 17 residues long. The CDR3 DNA follows: TGTGCCAGCAGCTTAGGTCCAGGGAGTCCAGCTAATGAAAAACTGTTTTTT. It codes for CASSLGPGSPANEKLFF.

The sample holds many counts of this clonotype. This chain connects TRBV7-2 to TRBJ1-2, with 8 bases fitting TRBD1. This CDR3 comprises 12 residues. From germline, CDR1 is SGHTA and CDR2 FQGNSA. After removal of 5 bases from V and 10 bases from J, the junction contained 6 bases not matched to a gene. The CDR3: CASSMQTGAYTF. The CDR3 region has the DNA TGTGCCAGCAGCATGCAGACAGGGGCCTACACCTTC.

Of note for this clonotype: It is likely a read error, because the conserved phenylalanine at the end of the CDR3 is missing. V usage is TRBV14 and J usage is TRBJ2-6; no clear D. The CDR3 sequence is 15 residues long. V was trimmed by 0 bases and J by 0 bases, leaving 3 bases between them. CDR1 is SGHDN and CDR2 is FVKESK in the germline V gene. In DNA, the CDR3 is TGTGCCAGCAGCCAAGAAAGCTCTGGGGCCAACGTCCTGACTCTC. Translating gives CASSQESSGANVLTL.

This clonotype was found a few times. V and J are TRBV29-1 and TRBJ2-3; 9 nucleotides agree with TRBD1. Germline-derived CDR1 and CDR2 are SQVTM and ANQGSEA. This CDR3 is 14 amino acids long. V gave up 7 bases and J gave up 3 bases; unmatched junction bases: 8. CDR3 in DNA: TGCAGCGCCGAGGGGGGACAGGGAACAGATACGCAGTATTTT. As protein: CSAEGGQGTDTQYF.

This clonotype has ten or more counts. An end of the junction differs from the germline gene, which may be a read error. V is TRBV7-2 and J is TRBJ2-4; TRBD1 or TRBD2 may be the D gene (5 bases each). The CDR3 contains 13 residues. Germline V CDR1 and CDR2: SGHTA, FQGNSA. The DNA for the CDR3 is TGTGCCAGCAGCCCTAACCCCGGGACCTCCTGGGACTTC. Translation: CASSPNPGTSWDF.